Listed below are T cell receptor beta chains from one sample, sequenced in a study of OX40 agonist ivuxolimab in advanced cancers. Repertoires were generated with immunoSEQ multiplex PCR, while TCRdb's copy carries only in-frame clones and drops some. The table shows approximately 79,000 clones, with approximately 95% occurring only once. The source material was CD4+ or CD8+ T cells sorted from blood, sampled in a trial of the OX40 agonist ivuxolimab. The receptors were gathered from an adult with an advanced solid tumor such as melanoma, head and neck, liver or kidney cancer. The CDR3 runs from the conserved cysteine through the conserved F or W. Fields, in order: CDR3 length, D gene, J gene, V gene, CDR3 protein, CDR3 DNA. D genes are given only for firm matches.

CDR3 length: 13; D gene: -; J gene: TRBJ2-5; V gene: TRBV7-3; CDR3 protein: CASSFIIGETQYF; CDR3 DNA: TGTGCCAGCAGCTTTATTATCGGGGAGACCCAGTACTTC
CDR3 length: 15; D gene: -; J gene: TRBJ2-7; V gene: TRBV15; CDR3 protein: CATSSPSWSSYEQYF; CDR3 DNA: TGTGCCACCAGCAGCCCCTCCTGGAGCTCCTACGAGCAGTACTTC
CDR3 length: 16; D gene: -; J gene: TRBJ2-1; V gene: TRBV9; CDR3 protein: CASSVGDTSSYNEQFF; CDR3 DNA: TGTGCCAGCAGCGTAGGAGACACGAGCTCCTACAATGAGCAGTTCTTC
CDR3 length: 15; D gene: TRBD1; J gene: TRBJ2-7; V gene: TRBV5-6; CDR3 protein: CASSYGTGGRLEQYF; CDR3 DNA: TGCGCCAGCAGTTACGGGACAGGGGGCCGCCTCGAGCAGTACTTC
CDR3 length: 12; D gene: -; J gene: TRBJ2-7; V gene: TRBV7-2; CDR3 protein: CASNEGWDEQYF; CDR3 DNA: TGTGCCAGCAACGAGGGGTGGGACGAGCAGTACTTC
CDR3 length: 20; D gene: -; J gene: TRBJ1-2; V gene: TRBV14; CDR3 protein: CASSQDPRFSSGLGIYGYTF; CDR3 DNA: TGTGCCAGCAGCCAAGATCCAAGATTCTCTTCCGGACTAGGGATCTATGGCTACACCTTC
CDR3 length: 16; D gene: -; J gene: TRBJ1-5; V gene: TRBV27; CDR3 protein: CASSVGSEYSNQPQHF; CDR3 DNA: TGTGCCAGCAGTGTCGGGTCGGAATATAGCAATCAGCCCCAGCATTTT
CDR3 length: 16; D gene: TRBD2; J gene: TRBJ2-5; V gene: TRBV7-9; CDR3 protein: CASSLTLAGELETQYF; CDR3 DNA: TGTGCCAGCAGCTTAACACTAGCGGGAGAGCTGGAGACCCAGTACTTC
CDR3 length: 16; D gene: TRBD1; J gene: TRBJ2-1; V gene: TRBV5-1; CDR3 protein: CASRPDGTGHYNEQFF; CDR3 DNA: TGCGCCAGCAGGCCCGACGGGACAGGGCACTACAATGAGCAGTTCTTC
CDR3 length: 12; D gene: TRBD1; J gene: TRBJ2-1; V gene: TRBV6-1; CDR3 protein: CASSTGVNEQFF; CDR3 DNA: TGTGCCAGCTCAACAGGGGTCAATGAGCAGTTCTTC